This T cell receptor beta chain emerged from a study of T cell repertoires in cytomegalovirus infection. Study in general: Indications came from public TCR beta signatures; they pointed to CMV infection and to a matching HLA type. Overall study findings and caveats: In two of eight donors, the top clonotype was HLA-C-restricted CMV-specific.

Each CDR3 protein gets one entry after TCRdb re-called the reads with MiXCR. The sample has approximately 770,000 distinct CDR3 sequences, 25% to 30% seen once. The CDR3 covers 13 residues. Trimming cost V 2 bases and J 8 bases, with 10 bases left between them. In regard to this clonotype: Its matching antigen is unknown.

The chain joins TRBV12-3 or TRBV12-4 to TRBJ2-1; the D is unclear. Sample: cultured CD8+ T cells from PBMCs, taken from culture after CMV antigen stimulation. This receptor was identified in a human donor in good health (CMV status not recorded). Some clones in this sample may be carry-over from other donors' samples. The CDR3 loop is CASSLTRRHEQFF. The DNA of the CDR3 is TGTGCCAGCAGTTTAACGCGTCGGCATGAGCAGTTCTTC.